This T cell receptor (beta chain) was identified in a study of blood T cells in healthy people across ages. J gave up 6 bases and V 0 bases, and 11 bases lay outside the gene matches. The CDR3 is made up of 18 amino acids. Germline CDR1 and CDR2: LGHNA and YNFKEQ. General observations from the study: Diversity was higher, and naive CD4+ cells more numerous, in long-lived donors than in aged donors. In the absence of known donor CMV status, changes in expanded clonotypes were possibly confounded. Per-million-T-cell TCR beta diversity fell roughly linearly with age.

PCR was performed a second time for about 6 to 12 cycles using a sample-barcoded 5' primer and a J-beta primer mix. With 12 random nucleotides, a template-switch adaptor tagged each individual cDNA molecule. TCRdb used MiXCR to reprocess the 5' RACE reads, holding one entry per CDR3 protein. This table holds over 950,000 distinct CDR3 sequences, roughly half found once. On this clonotype itself: Its antigen remains unidentified. It is likely a read error, because the conserved phenylalanine at the end of the CDR3 is missing.

The clonotype was recovered from a woman aged 55 to 70 in good health. The sample taken for sequencing was blood. This chain links TRBV4-2 with TRBJ2-3, with 11 nucleotides matching TRBD2. Written as DNA, the CDR3 is TGTGCCAGCAGCCAAGACGAGCAACTAGCGGGAGTAGTCGATACGCAGTATTCT. It yields the protein CASSQDEQLAGVVDTQYS.